The T cell receptor (beta chain) under discussion was sequenced for a study of shared clonotypes between healthy human individuals. Overall study: CD4 naive cells filled three plates per donor, CD4 memory three, CD8 naive two and CD8 memory one.

The naive CD8 population came from CD45RO-negative cells selected for CCR7, without terminally differentiated effector memory CD45RA+ cells. Recent vaccinations or acute infections were absent in the healthy HIV-negative adult donors. The study's findings and limits: Shared across a handful of donors were around 5% of the naive CD4 clonotypes. An expected dependence of interdonor clonotype sharing on sequencing depth was noted.

Clones were sequenced by immunoSEQ multiplex PCR, and TCRdb holds only the in-frame ones, with some missing. The sample consists of some 600,000 clones, 95% to 97% of them appearing once. Worth noting for this clone: Its cognate antigen is unknown.

This CDR3 has 15 amino acids. V was shortened by 5 bases and J by 6 bases, with 17 bases between the two germline ends. CDR1 and CDR2 from the germline V gene are WNHNN and SYGVQD (reference sequence). This TCR was recovered from a woman in her 30s in good health. The gene calls are TRBV10-1 and TRBJ2-1; the D gene is possibly TRBD2 (6 bases). The sample taken for sequencing was naive CD8+ T cells sorted from blood. The CDR3 loop reads CASSLGREVFNEQFF. In DNA, the CDR3 is TGCGCCAGCAGTTTGGGGCGGGAAGTGTTCAATGAGCAGTTCTTC.